A single sample gave rise to the 18 T cell receptor beta chains below, sequenced in a study of shared clonotypes between healthy human individuals. TCRdb keeps only in-frame clones here, not all; method: immunoSEQ multiplex PCR. The table includes 530,000 or so clones, 75% to 80% detected once. Input material: PBMCs. The receptors originated from a woman aged 40 to 50 in good health. Some clones in this sample may be carry-over from other donors' samples.

This clone was detected a few times. V gene TRBV28 combines with J gene TRBJ2-2, with TRBD2 matching over 11 bases. Germline V gene sequence: CDR1 MDHEN, CDR2 SYDVKM. The CDR3 runs 14 residues. V gave up 5 bases and J gave up 5 bases; unmatched junction bases: 1. The DNA for the CDR3 is TGTGCCAGCAGTAGACTAGCGGGAACCGGGGAGCTGTTTTTT. Protein sequence: CASSRLAGTGELFF.

The gene calls are TRBV9 and TRBJ1-2; D remains ambiguous. Trimming took 4 bases from V and 8 from J, leaving 9 bases between them. In germline, CDR1 is SGDLS, CDR2 YYNGEE. This CDR3 has 11 amino acids. CDR3: CASSFRGGYTF. CDR3 nucleotides: TGTGCCAGCAGCTTTCGAGGCGGCTACACCTTC.

The V gene is TRBV5-6, the J gene TRBJ1-4; D not certain. Per the germline V gene, CDR1 is SGHDT and CDR2 is YYEEEE. V was shortened by 4 bases and J by 7 bases, with 14 bases between the two germline ends. The CDR3 has 14 residues. The CDR3 sequence is CASSLGRPPEKLFF. CDR3 nucleotide sequence: TGTGCCAGCAGCCTCGGACGGCCGCCTGAAAAACTGTTTTTT.

This clone was seen a handful of times. Additional DNA sequences in this sample encode the identical CDR3. The chain employs TRBV7-9 and TRBJ1-2; TRBD1 aligns across 9 bases. The CDR3 is 13 residues long. CDR1 and CDR2 (germline): SEHNR, FQNEAQ (reference sequence). The junction had 2 bases not matched to a gene; V was cut back by 5 bases and J by 4 bases. The CDR3 sequence: CASSVGQGYGYTF. CDR3 nucleotide sequence: TGTGCCAGCAGCGTGGGACAGGGCTATGGCTACACCTTC. The full variable domain, completed using reference TRBV7-9 and TRBJ1-2, is DTGVSQNPRHKITKRGQNVTFRCDPISEHNRLYWYRQTLGQGPEFLTYFQNEAQLEKSRLLSDRFSAERPKGSFSTLEIQRTEQGDSAMYLCASSVGQGYGYTFGSGTRLTVV.

This chain's CDR3 is CASSSSGEQFF. CDR3 DNA: TGTGCCAGCAGCTCCTCTGGTGAGCAGTTCTTC. This rearrangement joins TRBV7-8 to TRBJ2-1; D gene uncertain. The CDR3 has 11 amino acids. V lost 4 bases, J lost 9 bases, and 7 bases lay in between. The V gene's germline CDR1 is SGHVS and CDR2 FQNEAQ.

The chain employs TRBV7-2 and TRBJ1-2; no firm D call. This CDR3 is built from 14 residues. V gave up 1 base and J gave up 4 bases, with 10 bases separating them. The V gene's germline CDR1 is SGHTA and CDR2 FQGNSA. CDR3 sequence reads: CASSLGSGSYGYTF. The CDR3 DNA reads as TGTGCCAGCAGCTTAGGCTCTGGGTCCTATGGCTACACCTTC.

About this clone itself: The sample has other DNA sequences that encode this CDR3 too. The rearrangement joins TRBV29-1 to TRBJ2-2, with D tentatively TRBD1 (5 bases). The CDR3 is made up of 13 amino acids. Per the germline V gene, CDR1 is SQVTM and CDR2 is ANQGSEA. The V end was cut by 7 bases, the J end by 1 base, with 10 bases between. The CDR3 protein is CSGLGQNTGELFF. CDR3 DNA sequence: TGCAGCGGACTTGGACAGAACACCGGGGAGCTGTTTTTT.

This clone was found once. The chain is built from TRBV19 and TRBJ2-7, with D unresolved. The CDR3 is 13 amino acids. Germline loops: CDR1 LNHDA, CDR2 SQIVND (reference sequence). V shed 5 bases and J shed 5 bases, with 13 bases lying between them. The CDR3 DNA sequence: TGTGCCAGTAGTGTTCCCGGATCCCACGAGCAGTACTTC. Amino acid sequence: CASSVPGSHEQYF. The full variable domain, its missing parts supplied by reference TRBV19 and TRBJ2-7, is DGGITQSPKYLFRKEGQNVTLSCEQNLNHDAMYWYRQDPGQGLRLIYYSQIVNDFQKGDIAEGYSVSREKKESFPLTVTSAQKNPTAFYLCASSVPGSHEQYFGPGTRLTVT.

The gene calls are TRBV15 and TRBJ2-3; 9 bases are shared with TRBD2. In germline, CDR1 is LNHNV, CDR2 YYDKDF (reference sequence). The CDR3 is 16 amino acids. V was clipped by 3 bases and J by 5 bases; unmatched bases: 9. CDR3 in amino acids: CATSSVSGSGRDTQYF. Written as DNA, the CDR3 is TGTGCCACCAGCAGCGTCAGTGGTAGCGGGAGAGATACGCAGTATTTT.

This clone was observed a few times. The CDR3 sequence: CSVGLAEPYEQYF. CDR3 coding DNA: TGCAGCGTTGGGCTGGCGGAACCCTACGAGCAGTACTTC. The chain uses TRBV29-1 and TRBJ2-7; D gene uncertain. With 4 bases removed from V and 2 bases from J, the gap between germline ends came to 12 bases. CDR3 length: 13 amino acids. The germline V gene has CDR1 SQVTM and CDR2 ANQGSEA.

In its sample, this clone was seen once. V is TRBV28 and J is TRBJ2-1; 8 positions match TRBD2. The germline V gene encodes CDR1 MDHEN and CDR2 SYDVKM. The CDR3 runs 18 residues. Trimming cost V 5 bases and J 4 bases; bases outside gene matches: 16. The CDR3 reads CASSRPGLGLGSYNEQFF. In DNA, the CDR3 is TGTGCCAGCAGTCGACCGGGACTAGGTTTAGGTTCTTACAATGAGCAGTTCTTC.

In nucleotides, the CDR3 is TGTGCCAGTGACCGTAGCGGGATCAACACCGGGGAGCTGTTTTTT. Translated, it gives CASDRSGINTGELFF. This chain links TRBV19 with TRBJ2-2; 8 bases line up with TRBD2. CDR1 and CDR2 (germline): LNHDA, SQIVND (reference sequence). CDR3 size: 15 residues. V lost 8 bases and J lost 2; bases outside the gene matches: 7.

The V and J genes are TRBV13 and TRBJ2-1; perhaps TRBD2 as D (6 bases). This CDR3 has 16 residues. The germline CDR1 and CDR2 sequences are PRHDT and FYEKMQ (reference sequence). Trimming pared 4 bases from V and 5 bases from J, leaving 18 bases between. CDR3 DNA sequence: TGTGCCAGCAGCTCCCTTTTTCGGGAGAGGCACAATGAGCAGTTCTTC. Translated: CASSSLFRERHNEQFF.

V usage is TRBV6-1 and J usage is TRBJ1-4; 7 bases agree with TRBD1. CDR1 is MNHNS and CDR2 is SASEGT in the germline V gene. The CDR3 spans 15 residues. J gave up 6 bases and V 5 bases, and 9 bases lay outside the gene matches. The CDR3 DNA is TGTGCCAGCAGTTCCGGGACAGACTATTATGAAAAACTGTTTTTT. It specifies CASSSGTDYYEKLFF.

This rearrangement joins TRBV6-1 to TRBJ2-4; D uncertain. Trimming pared 3 bases from V and 8 bases from J, leaving 8 bases between. Germline CDR1 is MNHNS and CDR2 is SASEGT. This CDR3 contains 12 residues. DNA for the CDR3: TGTGCCAGCAGTGAGTCATGGGACATTCAGTACTTC. Translation gives CASSESWDIQYF.

The J gene is TRBJ1-2, the V gene TRBV21-1. TRBV21-1 is given as a pseudogene. CDR3 length: 14 amino acids. The CDR3 region is CASSNQPDLYGYTF. The CDR3 nucleotides read TGTGCCAGCAGCAATCAGCCGGACCTTTATGGCTACACCTTC.

The chain is built from TRBV27 and TRBJ1-4; D gene uncertain. The CDR3 has 15 residues. The V gene lost 7 bases and the J gene lost 7 bases, with 19 bases spanning the gap. Germline CDR1 and CDR2: MNHEY and SMNVEV (reference sequence). The CDR3 nucleotides read TGTGCCAGCACCAATCGGGCATGGCGGGGTGAAAAACTGTTTTTT. Translation gives CASTNRAWRGEKLFF.

V gene TRBV18 combines with J gene TRBJ2-6, with 11 bases lining up with TRBD1. The germline CDR1 and CDR2 sequences are KGHSH and LQKENI. This CDR3 spans 17 amino acids. V lost 2 bases and J lost 1; bases outside the gene matches: 1. The CDR3 region is CASSPGTGGSGANVLTF. The CDR3 DNA sequence: TGTGCCAGCTCACCAGGGACAGGGGGGTCTGGGGCCAACGTCCTGACTTTC.